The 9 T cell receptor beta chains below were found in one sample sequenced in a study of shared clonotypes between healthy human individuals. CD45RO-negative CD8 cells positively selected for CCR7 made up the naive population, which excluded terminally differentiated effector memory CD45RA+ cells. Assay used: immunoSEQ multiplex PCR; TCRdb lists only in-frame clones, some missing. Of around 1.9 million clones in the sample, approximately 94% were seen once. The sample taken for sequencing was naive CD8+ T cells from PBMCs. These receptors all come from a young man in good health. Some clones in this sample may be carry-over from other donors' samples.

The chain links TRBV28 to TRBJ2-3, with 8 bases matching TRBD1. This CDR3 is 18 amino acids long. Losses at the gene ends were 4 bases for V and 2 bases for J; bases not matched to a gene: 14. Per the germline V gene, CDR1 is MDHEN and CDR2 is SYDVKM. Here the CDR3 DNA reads TGTGCCAGCAGTTCCCAAAGAATCGGACAGGGAAACACAGATACGCAGTATTTT. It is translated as CASSSQRIGQGNTDTQYF.

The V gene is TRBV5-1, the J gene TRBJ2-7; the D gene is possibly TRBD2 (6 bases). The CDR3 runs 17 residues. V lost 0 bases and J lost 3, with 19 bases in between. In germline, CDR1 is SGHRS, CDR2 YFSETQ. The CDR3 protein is CASSLGRGWTDFYEQYF. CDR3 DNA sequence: TGCGCCAGCAGCTTGGGACGGGGGTGGACGGATTTCTACGAGCAGTACTTC.

The CDR3 region is CAIYRRQGRDTGELFF. Here the CDR3 DNA reads TGTGCCATCTATCGCCGGCAGGGTCGGGACACCGGGGAGCTGTTTTTT. The V and J genes are TRBV10-3 and TRBJ2-2, with TRBD1 as a possible D gene (5 bases). The germline gives CDR1 ENHRY, CDR2 SYGVKD. CDR3 length equals 16 residues. Trimming stripped 8 bases from V and 3 bases from J, with 19 bases between.

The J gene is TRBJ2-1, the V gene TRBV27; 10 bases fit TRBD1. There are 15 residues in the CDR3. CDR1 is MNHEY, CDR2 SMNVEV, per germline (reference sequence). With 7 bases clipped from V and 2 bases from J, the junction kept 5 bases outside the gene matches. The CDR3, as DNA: TGTGCCAGCACCGTGGGACAGGGGCCCTACAATGAGCAGTTCTTC. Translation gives CASTVGQGPYNEQFF.

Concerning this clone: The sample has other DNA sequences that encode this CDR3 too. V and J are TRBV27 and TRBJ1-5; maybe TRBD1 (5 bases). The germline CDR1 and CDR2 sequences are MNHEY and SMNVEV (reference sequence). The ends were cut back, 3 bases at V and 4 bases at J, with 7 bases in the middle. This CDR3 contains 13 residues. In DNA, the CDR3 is TGTGCCAGCAGTTTGACAGCAAATCAGCCCCAGCATTTT. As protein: CASSLTANQPQHF.

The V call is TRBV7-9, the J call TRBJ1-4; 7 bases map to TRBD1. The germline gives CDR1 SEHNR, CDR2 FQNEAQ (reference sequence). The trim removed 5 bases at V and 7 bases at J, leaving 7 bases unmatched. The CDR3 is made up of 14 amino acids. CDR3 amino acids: CASSQTGILEKLFF. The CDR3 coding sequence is TGTGCCAGCAGCCAGACAGGGATCCTTGAAAAACTGTTTTTT.

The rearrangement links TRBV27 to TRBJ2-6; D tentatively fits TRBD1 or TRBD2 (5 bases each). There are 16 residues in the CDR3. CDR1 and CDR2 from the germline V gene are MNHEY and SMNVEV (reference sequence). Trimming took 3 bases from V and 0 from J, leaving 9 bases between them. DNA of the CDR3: TGTGCCAGCAGTTTGGGGGTTCTCTCTGGGGCCAACGTCCTGACTTTC. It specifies CASSLGVLSGANVLTF.

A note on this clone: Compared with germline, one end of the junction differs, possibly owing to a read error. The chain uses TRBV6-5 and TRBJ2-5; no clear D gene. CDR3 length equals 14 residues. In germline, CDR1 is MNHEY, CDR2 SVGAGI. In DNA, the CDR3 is TGTGCCAGCAGTCCGAGCGAGTACCAGGAGACCCAGTACTTC. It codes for CASSPSEYQETQYF.

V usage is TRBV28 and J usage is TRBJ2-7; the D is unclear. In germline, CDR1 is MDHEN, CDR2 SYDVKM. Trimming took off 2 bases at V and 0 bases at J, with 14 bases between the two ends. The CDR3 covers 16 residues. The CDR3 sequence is CASSLPSGRSSYEQYF. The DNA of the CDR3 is TGTGCCAGCAGTTTACCGTCCGGACGGAGCTCCTACGAGCAGTACTTC. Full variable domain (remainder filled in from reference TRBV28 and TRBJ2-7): DVKVTQSSRYLVKRTGEKVFLECVQDMDHENMFWYRQDPGLGLRLIYFSYDVKMKEKGDIPEGYSVSREKKERFSLILESASTNQTSMYLCASSLPSGRSSYEQYFGPGTRLTVT.